These T cell receptor beta chains were read from a single sample in a study of cytomegalovirus exposure and HLA in healthy donors. Profiling relied on immunoSEQ multiplex PCR, and the TCRdb table lists in-frame clones only, not all of them. The profile covers 65,000 to 75,000 clones, with roughly 95% appearing a single time and about 4.5% taken by the ten largest. Sequenced: PBMCs. Source of these receptors: a woman between 18 and 29 years old in good health and CMV-seropositive. Each CDR3 is given with its conserved first and last residue. Each record gives: D gene, clone size, J gene, V gene, CDR3 DNA, CDR3 protein. The D gene is left open where the match is weak. Expanded clones get a size class; other rows say once, few or many, or leave the size out.

>TRBD1|.|TRBJ2-4|TRBV28
TGTGCCAGCAGTTCAACAGGGGACGGGGCCAAAAACATTCAGTACTTC
CASSSTGDGAKNIQYF
>TRBD1|once|TRBJ1-4|TRBV5-1
TGCGCCAGCAGCATAAGACAGGGGGTAGAAGAAAAACTGTTTTTT
CASSIRQGVEEKLFF
>.|.|TRBJ2-1|TRBV2
TGTGCCAGCACTCTCGGACTCTCTAGCAATGAGCAGTTCTTC
CASTLGLSSNEQFF
>.|.|TRBJ2-7|TRBV25-1
TGTGCCAGCAGTCCGGCGGGGCTCTACGAGCAGTACTTC
CASSPAGLYEQYF
>.|.|TRBJ2-5|TRBV4-3
TGCGCCAGCAGCCAAGATCGTGTGCAAGAGACCCAGTACTTC
CASSQDRVQETQYF
>.|.|TRBJ2-5|TRBV28
TGTGCCAGCAGTTTATTTAGTCAAGAGACCCAGTACTTC
CASSLFSQETQYF
>TRBD1|.|TRBJ1-1|TRBV27
TGTGCCAGCAGTAGCCGGGACAGGGCCACTGAAGCTTTCTTT
CASSSRDRATEAFF
>TRBD2|.|TRBJ2-1|TRBV4-3
TGCGCCAGCAGCCTAAATAGCGGGGTAACCTACAATGAGCAGTTCTTC
CASSLNSGVTYNEQFF
>TRBD2|.|TRBJ2-4|TRBV19
TGTGCCAGTAGCCCTCGGGGGGACATTCAGTACTTC
CASSPRGDIQYF
>TRBD2|.|TRBJ2-5|TRBV2
TGTGCCAGCAGGAGCGGGAGGAGCCGCCTGGAAAAAGAGACCCAGTACTTC
CASRSGRSRLEKETQYF
>TRBD2|.|TRBJ2-5|TRBV4-2
TGTGCCAGCAGCCAGGAATCCATAGCGGGAGGGCCAGAGACCCAGTACTTC
CASSQESIAGGPETQYF
>.|.|TRBJ2-3|TRBV30
TGTGCCTGGAGTGCGGATACGCAGTATTTT
CAWSADTQYF
>.|.|TRBJ2-2|TRBV6-8
TGTGCCAGCAGGCCAATTCAGAACGAGCTGTTTTTT
CASRPIQNELFF
>.|.|TRBJ2-6|TRBV5-4
TGTGCCAGCAGCCCGGGGGGGGCCAACGTCCTGACTTTC
CASSPGGANVLTF
>.|.|TRBJ2-1|TRBV14
TGTGCCAGCAGCCAAACCGGGGTAGGTCGAGCCGATGAGCAGTTCTTC
CASSQTGVGRADEQFF
>.|once|TRBJ1-4|TRBV4-2
TGTGCCAGCAGCCAAGATCAAGAGAAACTGTTTTTT
CASSQDQEKLFF
>.|.|TRBJ2-3|TRBV5-1
TGCGCCAGCAGCCCGGGGGACTCCCCCAGCACAGATACGCAGTATTTT
CASSPGDSPSTDTQYF
>TRBD2|.|TRBJ2-1|TRBV7-2
TGTGCCAGCAGCCCCCTTCTAGCGGGAGGTGTCTACAATGAGCAGTTCTTC
CASSPLLAGGVYNEQFF
>TRBD1|.|TRBJ2-4|TRBV9
TGTGCCAGCAGCGCGGGACAGGGATCAAACATTCAGTACTTC
CASSAGQGSNIQYF